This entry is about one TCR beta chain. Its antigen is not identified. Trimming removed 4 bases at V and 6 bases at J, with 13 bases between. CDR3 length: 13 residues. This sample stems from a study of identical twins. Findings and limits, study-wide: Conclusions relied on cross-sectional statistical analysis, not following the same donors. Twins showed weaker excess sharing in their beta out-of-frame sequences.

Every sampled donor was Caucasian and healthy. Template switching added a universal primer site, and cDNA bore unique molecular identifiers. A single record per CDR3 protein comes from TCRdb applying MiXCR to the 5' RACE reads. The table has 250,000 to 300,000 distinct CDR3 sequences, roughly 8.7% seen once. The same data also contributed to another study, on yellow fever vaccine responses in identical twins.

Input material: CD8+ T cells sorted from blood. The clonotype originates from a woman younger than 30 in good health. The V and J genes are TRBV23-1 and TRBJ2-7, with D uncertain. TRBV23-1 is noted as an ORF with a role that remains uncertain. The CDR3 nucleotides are TGCGCCAGCAGTCGATGGGGTTGGGGCGAGCAGTACTTC. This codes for CASSRWGWGEQYF.